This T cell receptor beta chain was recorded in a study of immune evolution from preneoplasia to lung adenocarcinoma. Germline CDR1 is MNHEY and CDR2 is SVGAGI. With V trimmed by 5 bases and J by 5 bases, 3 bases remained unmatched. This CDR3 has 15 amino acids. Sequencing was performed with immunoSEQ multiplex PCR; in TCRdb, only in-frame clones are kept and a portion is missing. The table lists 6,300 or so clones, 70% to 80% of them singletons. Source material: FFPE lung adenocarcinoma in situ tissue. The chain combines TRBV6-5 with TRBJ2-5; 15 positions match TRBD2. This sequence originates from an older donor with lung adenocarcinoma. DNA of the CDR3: TGTGCCAGCAGTCTCGGGACTAGCGGGGGGGAGACCCAGTACTTC. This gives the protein CASSLGTSGGETQYF.